Below, 30 T cell receptor beta chains from the same sample are listed, as sequenced in a study of CD8 T cells in Susac syndrome. It was with random hexamers that about 0.45 to 1 ug RNA was reverse transcribed. TCRdb re-analysed the immunoSEQ multiplex PCR reads in MiXCR, keeping a single row per CDR3 protein. This sample has approximately 260,000 distinct CDR3 sequences; about 96% occur once, and the top ten carry around 0.093%. The sample was CD4+ T cells from PBMCs. Receptors were obtained from a human donor with Susac syndrome.

In DNA, the CDR3 is TGCGCCAGCAGCGGATCCAGGGATGGCTTCGGAAACATTCAGTACTTC. This sequence encodes CASSGSRDGFGNIQYF. This chain uses TRBV5-1 with TRBJ2-4; weak D call: TRBD1 (5 bases). The CDR3 length is 16 residues. Trimming left V 4 bases short and J 6 bases short, with 20 bases between. The germline V gene has CDR1 SGHRS and CDR2 YFSETQ.

The J gene is TRBJ2-5, the V gene TRBV20-1; TRBD2 matches 8 bases. The CDR3 spans 15 residues. V lost 6 bases, J lost 1 base, and 10 bases stayed unmatched. Germline assignment: CDR1 DFQATT and CDR2 SNEGSKA (reference sequence). CDR3 loop: CSAQMVAGSQETQYF. CDR3 DNA sequence: TGCAGTGCCCAGATGGTAGCGGGGTCCCAAGAGACCCAGTACTTC.

The V and J genes are TRBV4-1 and TRBJ1-1; 7 bases align to TRBD1. The CDR3 runs 13 residues. Germline V gene data show CDR1 as MGHRA and CDR2 as YSYEKL. V shed 6 bases and J 6 bases; nucleotides not matched to a gene: 7. The CDR3 bases are TGCGCCAGCAGTTCTGACAGGGATGCTGAAGCTTTCTTT. As protein: CASSSDRDAEAFF.

This chain uses TRBV20-1 with TRBJ1-4; a weak D match, TRBD1 (5 bases). CDR1 DFQATT and CDR2 SNEGSKA come from the germline V gene (reference sequence). Between the trimmed V and J ends, which lost 4 bases and 5 bases, there was a span of 11 bases. The CDR3 sequence is 13 residues long. This chain's CDR3 is CSANRRTNEKLFF. CDR3 sequence (DNA): TGCAGTGCTAATCGGAGGACAAATGAAAAACTGTTTTTT.

The chain is built from TRBV29-1 and TRBJ1-1; no clear D gene. This CDR3 is built from 14 residues. Trimming pared 7 bases from V and 3 bases from J, leaving 18 bases between. CDR1 is SQVTM and CDR2 is ANQGSEA in the germline V gene. The DNA of the CDR3 is TGCAGCGCTGCATCGGCAGTCGGAGACACTGAAGCTTTCTTT. Its translation: CSAASAVGDTEAFF.

The chain is built from TRBV20-1 and TRBJ2-7; perhaps TRBD1 as D (6 bases). Germline V lookup: CDR1 DFQATT, CDR2 SNEGSKA (reference sequence). This CDR3 spans 14 amino acids. V gave up 4 bases and J gave up 1 base, with 14 bases separating them. The CDR3 protein is CSATPGQGSYEQYF. DNA of the CDR3: TGCAGTGCTACCCCCGGGCAGGGGTCCTACGAGCAGTACTTC.

V gene TRBV29-1 combines with J gene TRBJ2-3; TRBD2 aligns across 10 bases. V gave up 5 bases and J gave up 4 bases; unmatched junction bases: 12. The CDR3 totals 16 residues. The germline V gene encodes CDR1 SQVTM and CDR2 ANQGSEA. The CDR3, as DNA: TGCAGCGTTAGGACTAGCGGAGGGGGGACCGCAGATACGCAGTATTTT. Translation gives CSVRTSGGGTADTQYF.

This chain connects TRBV12-3 or TRBV12-4 to TRBJ2-1; possibly TRBD1 or TRBD2 for D (5 bases each). The CDR3 covers 14 residues. V was trimmed by 6 bases and J by 6 bases, leaving 15 bases between them. The CDR3 sequence: CASRRSPGTNEQFF. The DNA for the CDR3 is TGTGCCAGCAGACGGAGTCCAGGGACCAATGAGCAGTTCTTC.

The chain has TRBV30 and TRBJ1-2; D call uncertain. The V gene's germline CDR1 is GTSNPN and CDR2 SVGIG (reference sequence). The ends were cut back, 0 bases at V and 0 bases at J, with 11 bases in the middle. The CDR3 is 15 residues long. This CDR3 reads CAWSVLLKANYGYTF. The CDR3 DNA is TGTGCCTGGAGTGTACTACTGAAAGCTAACTATGGCTACACCTTC.

The chain carries TRBV20-1 and TRBJ1-3; D gene uncertain. Germline values: CDR1 DFQATT, CDR2 SNEGSKA (reference sequence). The CDR3 sequence is 14 residues long. Trimming pared 0 bases from V and 0 bases from J, leaving 6 bases between. As DNA, the CDR3 is TGCAGTGCTAGAGATCCGGTCTCTGGAAACACCATATATTTT. Translating it yields CSARDPVSGNTIYF.

The V call is TRBV7-8, the J call TRBJ2-3, with 13 bases that match TRBD2. J was trimmed by 4 bases and V by 4 bases; bases with no gene match: 11. The CDR3 length is 18 residues. CDR1 SGHVS and CDR2 FQNEAQ come from the germline V gene. CDR3 nucleotide sequence: TGTGCCAGCAGCTACCGGACTAGCGGGAGTATGCGCGCAGATACGCAGTATTTT. Encoded protein: CASSYRTSGSMRADTQYF.

As DNA, the CDR3 is TGCAGTGCTAGTCTCCCTCTAGCGGGAGTAAATGAGCAGTTCTTC. This gives the protein CSASLPLAGVNEQFF. The chain combines TRBV20-1 with TRBJ2-1, with TRBD2 identical over 10 bases. The V segment lost 3 bases and the J segment 7 bases; nucleotides outside the gene matches: 9. The CDR3 has 15 amino acids. Germline V gives CDR1 DFQATT, CDR2 SNEGSKA (reference sequence).

The V call is TRBV3-1, the J call TRBJ1-1, with TRBD1 matching over 7 bases. From germline, CDR1 is LGHDT and CDR2 YNNKEL (reference sequence). V lost 1 base, J lost 11 bases, and 7 bases stayed unmatched. This CDR3 has 13 residues. CDR3 bases: TGTGCCAGCAGCCAAGGCGACAGGGTATCCGCTTTCTTT. Translating it yields CASSQGDRVSAFF.

The rearrangement uses TRBV27 and TRBJ1-2, with D perhaps matching TRBD1 (5 bases). Germline CDR1 is MNHEY and CDR2 is SMNVEV (reference sequence). The ends were cut back, 2 bases at V and 4 bases at J, with 14 bases in the middle. This CDR3 has 15 amino acids. In DNA form, the CDR3 reads TGTGCCAGCAGTTTACAGGGTGGGGCTGGCTATGGCTACACCTTC. It is translated as CASSLQGGAGYGYTF.

The V gene is TRBV12-3 or TRBV12-4, the J gene TRBJ2-7; 12 bases agree with TRBD1. V dropped 7 bases and J dropped 1; count of bases not matched to a gene: 8. The CDR3 length is 16 residues. The CDR3 DNA follows: TGTGCCAGCACCAATTCGGGACAGGGGGCGTCCTACGAGCAGTACTTC. Encoded protein: CASTNSGQGASYEQYF.

The chain couples TRBV3-1 to TRBJ1-2; D not resolved. The CDR3 totals 15 residues. Germline V gene data show CDR1 as LGHDT and CDR2 as YNNKEL (reference sequence). The V end lost 4 bases, the J end lost 6 bases, and 18 bases lay between the germline ends. CDR3 region: CASSRPESREDGYTF. The CDR3 nucleotides read TGTGCCAGCAGCCGACCCGAATCACGTGAGGATGGCTACACCTTC.

The chain is built from TRBV19 and TRBJ2-7; 8 bases map to TRBD2. Looked up from germline, CDR1 is LNHDA and CDR2 is SQIVND (reference sequence). Trimming cost V 3 bases and J 3 bases; bases outside gene matches: 4. CDR3 length equals 14 residues. DNA for the CDR3: TGTGCCAGTAGTATTGGGACTAGGGACTACGAGCAGTACTTC. It codes for CASSIGTRDYEQYF.

This rearrangement joins TRBV5-1 to TRBJ1-2; tentative D call: TRBD1 (5 bases). The CDR3 consists of 14 residues. Trimming cost V 2 bases and J 8 bases, with 16 bases left between them. The germline V gene encodes CDR1 SGHRS and CDR2 YFSETQ. The CDR3 spells CASSLGRGRQGYTF. CDR3 nucleotide sequence: TGCGCCAGCAGCTTAGGAAGGGGACGTCAAGGCTACACCTTC. The variable domain in full, with the rest retrieved from reference TRBV5-1 and TRBJ1-2, is KAGVTQTPRYLIKTRGQQVTLSCSPISGHRSVSWYQQTPGQGLQFLFEYFSETQRNKGNFPGRFSGRQFSNSRSEMNVSTLELGDSALYLCASSLGRGRQGYTFGSGTRLTVV.

This sequence joins TRBV3-1 and TRBJ2-2; tentatively, D is TRBD2 (6 bases). CDR1 is LGHDT and CDR2 is YNNKEL in the germline V gene (reference sequence). Trimming left V 6 bases short and J 4 bases short, with 15 bases between. The CDR3 has 15 residues. The CDR3 DNA reads TGTGCCAGCAGTAGGGAGGCGGGAAGCACCGGGGAGCTGTTTTTT. Amino acids: CASSREAGSTGELFF.

The J gene is TRBJ1-2, the V gene TRBV28; 7 nucleotides line up with TRBD1. CDR3 length: 14 residues. Germline trimming cut 8 bases from V and 2 bases from J; bases unmatched to any gene: 8. Per the germline V gene, CDR1 is MDHEN and CDR2 is SYDVKM. CDR3 in DNA: TGTGCCAGCTGCTACACGACAGGGAACTATGGCTACACCTTC. It is translated as CASCYTTGNYGYTF.

The rearrangement uses TRBV7-6 and TRBJ2-5; D unclear. The CDR3 loop spans 14 amino acids. CDR1 and CDR2 from the germline V gene are SGHVS and FNYEAQ. Trimming left V 3 bases short and J 4 bases short, with 12 bases between. This CDR3 is CASSLSAWSETQYF. The CDR3 DNA follows: TGTGCCAGCAGCTTGAGTGCGTGGTCAGAGACCCAGTACTTC.

The V gene is TRBV2, the J gene TRBJ2-1, with 7 bases that match TRBD1. CDR1 is SNHLY, CDR2 FYNNEI, per germline. The ends lost 7 bases at V and 0 bases at J; junction bases unmatched: 3. The CDR3 is 14 residues long. The CDR3 loop is CASNRGSSYNEQFF. CDR3 DNA sequence: TGTGCCAGCAACAGGGGTTCCTCCTACAATGAGCAGTTCTTC.

This chain joins TRBV5-1 and TRBJ1-4; no clear D gene. Germline assignment: CDR1 SGHRS and CDR2 YFSETQ. This CDR3 region has 12 residues. Deletions cut 3 bases from V and 8 bases from J, with 8 bases between. The CDR3 nucleotides are TGCGCCAGCAGCTCCTCGGGGGAAAAACTGTTTTTT. It is translated as CASSSSGEKLFF.

This chain uses TRBV9 with TRBJ2-2; tentatively, D is TRBD1 (5 bases). The CDR3 covers 15 residues. The V and J ends lost 3 bases and 1 base respectively, with 10 bases between them. Germline V gene sequence: CDR1 SGDLS, CDR2 YYNGEE. The CDR3 DNA follows: TGTGCCAGCAGCGCAACTGACAGGAACACCGGGGAGCTGTTTTTT. This encodes CASSATDRNTGELFF.

The rearrangement links TRBV25-1 to TRBJ2-1; 9 nucleotides align to TRBD1. Germline V gene sequence: CDR1 MGHDK, CDR2 SYGVNS. Unmatched junction bases numbered 13, after V lost 2 bases and J lost 8 bases. CDR3 length equals 17 residues. CDR3 protein: CASSEPRTGVAWHEQFF. CDR3 DNA sequence: TGTGCCAGCAGTGAACCCCGGACAGGGGTCGCTTGGCATGAGCAGTTCTTC. Combining the CDR3 with reference TRBV25-1 and TRBJ2-1 gives the whole variable domain EADIYQTPRYLVIGTGKKITLECSQTMGHDKMYWYQQDPGMELHLIHYSYGVNSTEKGDLSSESTVSRIRTEHFPLTLESARPSHTSQYLCASSEPRTGVAWHEQFFGPGTRLTVL.

This chain connects TRBV20-1 to TRBJ1-5, with 7 bases aligning to TRBD1. The CDR3 loop spans 13 amino acids. V shed 5 bases and J 7 bases; nucleotides not matched to a gene: 8. Germline CDR1 reads DFQATT; CDR2 reads SNEGSKA (reference sequence). The CDR3 DNA sequence: TGCAGTGCTCGTCAGGGGGAAGGCCAGCCCCAGCATTTT. Translated, it gives CSARQGEGQPQHF.

The V call is TRBV10-3, the J call TRBJ1-1; no clear D gene. CDR1 ENHRY and CDR2 SYGVKD come from the germline V gene. CDR3 length equals 14 residues. V shed 4 bases and J shed 0 bases, with 9 bases lying between them. As DNA, the CDR3 is TGTGCCATCAGTGGTTTGGCAGTGAACACTGAAGCTTTCTTT. This gives the protein CAISGLAVNTEAFF.

The rearrangement links TRBV28 to TRBJ1-2, with D maybe TRBD1 (5 bases). The CDR3 contains 12 residues. V shed 7 bases and J shed 8 bases, with 14 bases lying between them. CDR1 and CDR2 from the germline V gene are MDHEN and SYDVKM. CDR3 sequence: CASTFGGAGYTF. CDR3 bases: TGTGCCAGCACCTTCGGGGGTGCGGGCTACACCTTC.

This chain uses TRBV2 with TRBJ1-5; 7 nucleotides line up with TRBD1. Germline-derived CDR1 and CDR2 are SNHLY and FYNNEI. The J segment lost 8 bases and the V segment lost 4 bases, leaving 5 bases of the junction unmatched. The CDR3 runs 13 residues. The CDR3 is CASSAGGREPQHF. The CDR3 DNA sequence: TGTGCCAGCAGTGCAGGGGGACGGGAGCCCCAGCATTTT.

This chain connects TRBV20-1 to TRBJ1-2; D gene ambiguous. This CDR3 is 14 amino acids long. The germline CDR1 and CDR2 sequences are DFQATT and SNEGSKA (reference sequence). Between the trimmed V and J ends, which lost 0 bases and 4 bases, there was a span of 12 bases. The CDR3, as DNA: TGCAGTGCTAGAGACGGAAGGGAAGTCTATGGCTACACCTTC. This encodes CSARDGREVYGYTF.